Each of the 4 T cell receptor beta chains below was sequenced from the same sample in a study of blood T cell repertoires in COVID-19. Assay used: immunoSEQ multiplex PCR; TCRdb lists only in-frame clones, some missing. The profile covers fewer than 400,000 clones, with roughly 89% appearing a single time and about 5.2% taken by the ten largest. Material for sequencing was PBMCs or T cells enriched from blood (not recorded which). The receptors derive from a man aged 55 to 70 who had recovered from COVID-19.

This chain links TRBV28 with TRBJ1-1; 10 nucleotides align to TRBD1. The V and J ends lost 8 bases and 4 bases, in that order; junction bases with no gene match: 4. Germline V lookup: CDR1 MDHEN, CDR2 SYDVKM. CDR3 length: 13 amino acids. The chain's CDR3 is CASFDRGPTEAFF. CDR3 sequence (DNA): TGTGCCAGCTTTGACAGGGGGCCCACTGAAGCTTTCTTT. Full variable domain (remainder filled in from reference TRBV28 and TRBJ1-1): DVKVTQSSRYLVKRTGEKVFLECVQDMDHENMFWYRQDPGLGLRLIYFSYDVKMKEKGDIPEGYSVSREKKERFSLILESASTNQTSMYLCASFDRGPTEAFFGQGTRLTVV.

The gene calls are TRBV4-1 and TRBJ1-4; D unclear. This CDR3 has 16 amino acids. The V end lost 1 base, the J end lost 5 bases, and 14 bases lay between the germline ends. Germline V gives CDR1 MGHRA, CDR2 YSYEKL. Written as DNA, the CDR3 is TGCGCCAGCAGCCAAGGCGGAACGGCCGGGAATGAAAAACTGTTTTTT. Residues: CASSQGGTAGNEKLFF.

This clone was counted once. The rearrangement joins TRBV7-2 to TRBJ2-1; 14 positions match TRBD2. The CDR3 runs 16 residues. Germline lookup yields CDR1 SGHTA and CDR2 FQGNSA. V lost 4 bases, J lost 2 bases, and 1 base stayed unmatched. The CDR3 nucleotides read TGTGCCAGCAGCTCGGGACTAGCGGGAGCCTACAATGAGCAGTTCTTC. Protein sequence: CASSSGLAGAYNEQFF.

This chain connects TRBV7-9 to TRBJ2-3; TRBD2 aligns across 8 bases. From germline, CDR1 is SEHNR and CDR2 FQNEAQ (reference sequence). The length of the CDR3 is 16 residues. The ends lost 4 bases at V and 4 bases at J; junction bases unmatched: 10. CDR3 sequence reads: CASSSQAGVPADTQYF. The CDR3 DNA sequence: TGTGCCAGCAGCTCCCAAGCGGGAGTCCCTGCAGATACGCAGTATTTT.